Listed below are T cell receptor beta chains from one sample, sequenced in a study of human T cells and chemical hapten exposure. TCRdb reprocessed the RACE reads via MiXCR and lists one record per CDR3 protein. The table shows around 100,000 distinct CDR3 sequences, with about a tenth occurring only once. Sequencing was performed on whole blood, taken in connection with sensitization to the hapten diphenylcyclopropenone (DPC). Receptors were obtained from a woman in her sixties or seventies with alopecia areata. Some clones in this sample may be carry-over from other donors' samples. CDR3s include the opening cysteine and the closing phenylalanine or tryptophan. The order of the fields is V gene, clone size, CDR3 protein. Some rows mark clone size as missing; the rest say once, few, many or name a class of expanded clone.

V gene: TRBV12-3/TRBV12-4
clone size: many
CDR3 protein: CASSLYGGAAQDTQYF

V gene: TRBV4-1
clone size: few
CDR3 protein: CASSQPAAGQETQYF

V gene: TRBV6-1
clone size: many
CDR3 protein: CASSPGTVSYTF

V gene: TRBV5-4
clone size: many
CDR3 protein: CASSPDIVSYEQYF

V gene: TRBV24-1
clone size: few
CDR3 protein: CATSDSLEIADTQYF

V gene: TRBV6-6
clone size: NA
CDR3 protein: CASSYYSTSAKNIQYF

V gene: TRBV5-1
clone size: NA
CDR3 protein: CASSLVTGGNNEQFF

V gene: TRBV6-5
clone size: NA
CDR3 protein: CASSYDLAAEAFF

V gene: TRBV7-2
clone size: many
CDR3 protein: CASLAGLSTDTQYF

V gene: TRBV12-3/TRBV12-4
clone size: few
CDR3 protein: CASSPAGVGTEAFF

V gene: TRBV12-3/TRBV12-4
clone size: once
CDR3 protein: CASSPGGPADTQYF

V gene: TRBV7-2
clone size: NA
CDR3 protein: CASTRSLNTEAFF

V gene: TRBV4-2
clone size: many
CDR3 protein: CASSQDGRDGQPQHF

V gene: TRBV7-9
clone size: NA
CDR3 protein: CASSFGLAGGAAGNTGELFF

V gene: TRBV3-1
clone size: few
CDR3 protein: CASSQDNYEQYF

V gene: TRBV12-3/TRBV12-4
clone size: many
CDR3 protein: CASSPPTGINYGYTF

V gene: TRBV7-7
clone size: few
CDR3 protein: CASTDVPGVQETQYF

V gene: TRBV6-5
clone size: many
CDR3 protein: CASRVNSNQPQHF

V gene: TRBV7-8
clone size: many
CDR3 protein: CASSSQIVGGYTF

V gene: TRBV2
clone size: few
CDR3 protein: CASSPGPFF

V gene: TRBV7-9
clone size: few
CDR3 protein: CASSLAAGYDEQFF

V gene: TRBV7-6
clone size: NA
CDR3 protein: CASSLTGGYSPLHF

V gene: TRBV16
clone size: NA
CDR3 protein: CASSQSGQGYSGGNTIYF

V gene: TRBV20-1
clone size: NA
CDR3 protein: CSARPETGNGYYNEQFF

V gene: TRBV7-6
clone size: many
CDR3 protein: CASSLRRLALSTGELFF

V gene: TRBV29-1
clone size: many
CDR3 protein: CSARQGSYTEAFF

V gene: TRBV6-6
clone size: few
CDR3 protein: CASSDRGAGELFF

V gene: TRBV6-2/TRBV6-3
clone size: few
CDR3 protein: CASSSHGTTNTGELFF

V gene: TRBV7-8
clone size: many
CDR3 protein: CASSSGGYTGELFF

V gene: TRBV20-1
clone size: NA
CDR3 protein: CSASRTSNEKLFF

V gene: TRBV18
clone size: NA
CDR3 protein: CASSPSLAGVTDTQYF

V gene: TRBV6-1
clone size: few
CDR3 protein: CASTTTPSGQFF

V gene: TRBV29-1
clone size: NA
CDR3 protein: CSVEGQTYTEAFF

V gene: TRBV18
clone size: many
CDR3 protein: CASSPAGDTDTQYF

V gene: TRBV29-1
clone size: many
CDR3 protein: CSVGQGGRDQPQHF

V gene: TRBV20-1
clone size: many
CDR3 protein: CSGGGGADTQYF

V gene: TRBV10-2
clone size: many
CDR3 protein: CASRDTRGYTF